This is a list of T cell receptor beta chains from one sample in a study of cytomegalovirus exposure and HLA in healthy donors. Profiling relied on immunoSEQ multiplex PCR, and the TCRdb table lists in-frame clones only, not all of them. The profile shows 130,000 to 150,000 clones, roughly 83% of them singletons. The sequencing input was PBMCs. The origin of the receptors is a middle-aged man in good health and CMV-seropositive. CDR3s include the opening cysteine and the closing phenylalanine or tryptophan. Each record gives: V gene, D gene, clone size, J gene, CDR3 protein, CDR3 DNA. A D gene is named only where the DNA matches it firmly. Clone size is shown for a subset of rows, as once, few, many or a class of expanded clone.

V gene: TRBV6-1
D gene: NA
clone size: NA
J gene: TRBJ2-1
CDR3 protein: CASSESHGRDEQFF
CDR3 DNA: TGTGCCAGCAGTGAATCCCACGGGCGGGATGAGCAGTTCTTC

V gene: TRBV6-1
D gene: NA
clone size: NA
J gene: TRBJ2-7
CDR3 protein: CASSEELPPLSYEQYF
CDR3 DNA: TGTGCCAGCAGTGAAGAACTTCCCCCCCTCTCCTACGAGCAGTACTTC

V gene: TRBV15
D gene: NA
clone size: NA
J gene: TRBJ1-3
CDR3 protein: CATSRDQGGNTIYF
CDR3 DNA: TGTGCCACCAGCAGAGATCAGGGCGGAAACACCATATATTTT

V gene: TRBV11-3
D gene: NA
clone size: NA
J gene: TRBJ1-1
CDR3 protein: CASSFVRGDQAFF
CDR3 DNA: TGTGCCAGCAGCTTCGTTCGGGGGGACCAAGCTTTCTTT

V gene: TRBV4-1
D gene: TRBD1
clone size: once
J gene: TRBJ1-4
CDR3 protein: CASSFDRGGEKLFF
CDR3 DNA: TGCGCCAGCAGCTTCGACAGGGGAGGCGAAAAACTGTTTTTT

V gene: TRBV5-6
D gene: NA
clone size: few
J gene: TRBJ2-1
CDR3 protein: CASSFLDSISYNEQFF
CDR3 DNA: TGTGCCAGCAGCTTCCTGGACAGTATCTCCTACAATGAGCAGTTCTTC

V gene: TRBV9
D gene: TRBD1
clone size: few
J gene: TRBJ1-2
CDR3 protein: CASSVDRGQGFYGYTF
CDR3 DNA: TGTGCCAGCAGCGTAGATAGGGGACAGGGGTTCTATGGCTACACCTTC

V gene: TRBV7-3
D gene: TRBD1
clone size: NA
J gene: TRBJ2-3
CDR3 protein: CASSTDRGTDTQYF
CDR3 DNA: TGTGCCAGCAGCACCGACAGGGGCACAGATACGCAGTATTTT

V gene: TRBV5-6
D gene: NA
clone size: NA
J gene: TRBJ2-3
CDR3 protein: CASSSYRVSGLDTQYF
CDR3 DNA: TGTGCCAGCAGCTCCTACAGGGTATCGGGTCTGGATACGCAGTATTTT

V gene: TRBV20-1
D gene: NA
clone size: NA
J gene: TRBJ2-3
CDR3 protein: CSAPGSDTQYF
CDR3 DNA: TGCAGTGCCCCAGGATCGGATACGCAGTATTTT

V gene: TRBV9
D gene: TRBD1
clone size: NA
J gene: TRBJ1-2
CDR3 protein: CASSALTGSGYTF
CDR3 DNA: TGTGCCAGCAGCGCCCTGACAGGGAGCGGCTACACCTTC

V gene: TRBV9
D gene: TRBD2
clone size: once
J gene: TRBJ2-5
CDR3 protein: CASSVAAGGLETQYF
CDR3 DNA: TGTGCCAGCAGCGTAGCAGCGGGGGGGCTGGAGACCCAGTACTTC

V gene: TRBV15
D gene: NA
clone size: NA
J gene: TRBJ1-1
CDR3 protein: CATSSGGVVAGTEAFF
CDR3 DNA: TGTGCCACCAGCAGTGGGGGGGTTGTCGCAGGAACTGAAGCTTTCTTT

V gene: TRBV5-1
D gene: NA
clone size: NA
J gene: TRBJ2-3
CDR3 protein: CASSRGVGAADTQYF
CDR3 DNA: TGCGCCAGCAGCCGCGGCGTTGGGGCTGCGGATACGCAGTATTTT

V gene: TRBV9
D gene: TRBD1
clone size: few
J gene: TRBJ1-6
CDR3 protein: CASSADRGTGVSYNSPLHF
CDR3 DNA: TGTGCCAGCAGCGCCGACAGGGGTACTGGAGTCTCCTATAATTCACCCCTCCACTTT

V gene: TRBV18
D gene: TRBD2
clone size: NA
J gene: TRBJ2-2
CDR3 protein: CASSPGLAGAPGELFF
CDR3 DNA: TGTGCCAGCTCACCCGGACTAGCGGGAGCACCCGGGGAGCTGTTTTTT

V gene: TRBV5-1
D gene: TRBD1
clone size: once
J gene: TRBJ1-1
CDR3 protein: CASSLTGAEAFF
CDR3 DNA: TGCGCCAGCAGCTTAACAGGGGCTGAAGCTTTCTTT

V gene: TRBV7-9
D gene: TRBD2
clone size: NA
J gene: TRBJ2-6
CDR3 protein: CASSLIGEGSGANVLTF
CDR3 DNA: TGTGCCAGCAGCTTAATAGGGGAGGGCTCTGGGGCCAACGTCCTGACTTTC

V gene: TRBV7-9
D gene: NA
clone size: NA
J gene: TRBJ2-7
CDR3 protein: CASSLVADSYEQYF
CDR3 DNA: TGTGCCAGCAGCTTAGTGGCAGATTCCTACGAGCAGTACTTC

V gene: TRBV7-9
D gene: NA
clone size: NA
J gene: TRBJ1-2
CDR3 protein: CASSLAAGNHGYTF
CDR3 DNA: TGTGCCAGCAGCTTAGCGGCGGGGAACCATGGCTACACCTTC

V gene: TRBV12-5
D gene: TRBD2
clone size: NA
J gene: TRBJ2-7
CDR3 protein: CASGLAFKLAGGVVNYEQYF
CDR3 DNA: TGTGCTAGTGGTTTGGCCTTCAAACTAGCGGGGGGAGTAGTTAATTACGAGCAGTACTTC

V gene: TRBV4-1
D gene: TRBD1
clone size: NA
J gene: TRBJ1-2
CDR3 protein: CASSQETGPNYGYTF
CDR3 DNA: TGCGCCAGCAGCCAAGAGACAGGGCCTAACTATGGCTACACCTTC

V gene: TRBV9
D gene: TRBD1
clone size: NA
J gene: TRBJ2-3
CDR3 protein: CASSVDDRGPGTDTQYF
CDR3 DNA: TGTGCCAGCAGCGTAGACGACAGGGGGCCGGGCACAGATACGCAGTATTTT

V gene: TRBV10-3
D gene: NA
clone size: NA
J gene: TRBJ1-5
CDR3 protein: CAIRQDGSNQPQHF
CDR3 DNA: TGTGCCATCAGACAGGACGGTAGCAATCAGCCCCAGCATTTT

V gene: TRBV29-1
D gene: TRBD2
clone size: few
J gene: TRBJ2-3
CDR3 protein: CSVVETSVYTQYF
CDR3 DNA: TGCAGCGTTGTAGAGACTAGCGTTTATACGCAGTATTTT

V gene: TRBV6-1
D gene: TRBD2
clone size: NA
J gene: TRBJ2-1
CDR3 protein: CASMEVAGGPGEQFF
CDR3 DNA: TGTGCCAGCATGGAGGTTGCGGGAGGGCCGGGTGAGCAGTTCTTC

V gene: TRBV7-6
D gene: NA
clone size: NA
J gene: TRBJ2-1
CDR3 protein: CASSSPRGATGDEQFF
CDR3 DNA: TGTGCCAGCAGCTCCCCCCGGGGGGCCACCGGTGATGAGCAGTTCTTC

V gene: TRBV7-3
D gene: TRBD1
clone size: NA
J gene: TRBJ2-5
CDR3 protein: CASSLGGTGWETQYF
CDR3 DNA: TGTGCCAGCAGCTTAGGGGGGACAGGGTGGGAGACCCAGTACTTC

V gene: TRBV14
D gene: NA
clone size: NA
J gene: TRBJ2-7
CDR3 protein: CASSQHATPVYEQYF
CDR3 DNA: TGTGCCAGCAGCCAACACGCTACCCCCGTCTACGAGCAGTACTTC

V gene: TRBV6-4
D gene: TRBD2
clone size: NA
J gene: TRBJ2-1
CDR3 protein: CASSLLAGGGNEQFF
CDR3 DNA: TGTGCCAGCAGTCTCCTAGCGGGGGGCGGCAATGAGCAGTTCTTC

V gene: TRBV7-9
D gene: NA
clone size: NA
J gene: TRBJ1-5
CDR3 protein: CASSLDRADQPQHF
CDR3 DNA: TGTGCCAGCAGCTTAGACAGGGCTGATCAGCCCCAGCATTTT

V gene: TRBV18
D gene: TRBD2
clone size: NA
J gene: TRBJ2-5
CDR3 protein: CASSRTSGTFQETQYF
CDR3 DNA: TGTGCCAGCTCAAGGACTAGCGGGACCTTCCAAGAGACCCAGTACTTC

V gene: TRBV18
D gene: TRBD1
clone size: NA
J gene: TRBJ2-7
CDR3 protein: CASSPGTGSFNEQYF
CDR3 DNA: TGTGCCAGCTCACCGGGGACAGGGAGTTTTAACGAGCAGTACTTC

V gene: TRBV27
D gene: TRBD2
clone size: NA
J gene: TRBJ2-1
CDR3 protein: CASSPRGERWNEQFF
CDR3 DNA: TGTGCCAGCAGTCCCCGGGGGGAACGGTGGAATGAGCAGTTCTTC

V gene: TRBV5-1
D gene: TRBD1
clone size: NA
J gene: TRBJ2-7
CDR3 protein: CASSLIGQGEYEQYF
CDR3 DNA: TGCGCCAGCAGCTTGATTGGACAGGGAGAATACGAGCAGTACTTC

V gene: TRBV15
D gene: TRBD1
clone size: NA
J gene: TRBJ2-7
CDR3 protein: CATSREDRASYEQYF
CDR3 DNA: TGTGCCACCAGCAGAGAAGACAGGGCGAGCTACGAGCAGTACTTC

V gene: TRBV30
D gene: NA
clone size: NA
J gene: TRBJ2-7
CDR3 protein: CAWGGGGYEQYF
CDR3 DNA: TGTGCCTGGGGGGGAGGGGGGTACGAGCAGTACTTC

V gene: TRBV4-3
D gene: NA
clone size: NA
J gene: TRBJ1-5
CDR3 protein: CASSQMRGSNQPQHF
CDR3 DNA: TGCGCCAGCAGCCAGATGCGGGGTAGCAATCAGCCCCAGCATTTT

V gene: TRBV4-3
D gene: NA
clone size: NA
J gene: TRBJ1-2
CDR3 protein: CASSQEGRGNYGYTF
CDR3 DNA: TGCGCCAGCAGCCAAGAAGGGAGGGGTAACTATGGCTACACCTTC

V gene: TRBV2
D gene: NA
clone size: NA
J gene: TRBJ1-1
CDR3 protein: CASKWLNTEAFF
CDR3 DNA: TGTGCCAGCAAATGGCTGAACACTGAAGCTTTCTTT

V gene: TRBV13
D gene: TRBD1
clone size: NA
J gene: TRBJ1-2
CDR3 protein: CASSLGFGGGQGADDYYGYTF
CDR3 DNA: TGTGCCAGCAGCTTAGGATTTGGGGGAGGTCAGGGGGCGGATGATTACTATGGCTACACCTTC